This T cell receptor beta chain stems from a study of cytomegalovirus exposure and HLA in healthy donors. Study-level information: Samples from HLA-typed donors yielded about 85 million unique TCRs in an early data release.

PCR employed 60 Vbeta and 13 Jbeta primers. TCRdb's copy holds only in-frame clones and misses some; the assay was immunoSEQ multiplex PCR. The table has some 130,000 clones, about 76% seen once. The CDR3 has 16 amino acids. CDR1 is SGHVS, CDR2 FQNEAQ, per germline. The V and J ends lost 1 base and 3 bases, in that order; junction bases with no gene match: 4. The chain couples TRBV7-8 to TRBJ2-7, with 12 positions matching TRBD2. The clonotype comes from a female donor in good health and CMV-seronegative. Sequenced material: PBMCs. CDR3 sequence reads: CASSLELAGGRYEQYF. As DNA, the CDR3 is TGTGCCAGCAGCTTAGAGCTAGCGGGAGGGCGCTACGAGCAGTACTTC.